This T cell receptor beta chain emerged from a study of shared clonotypes between healthy human individuals. Overall study findings and caveats: The donor pool, a small one, limited the genetic and exposure-history diversity represented.

Germline trimming cut 1 base from V and 6 bases from J; bases unmatched to any gene: 5. The length of the CDR3 is 16 residues. Germline V lookup: CDR1 SGHAT, CDR2 FQNNGV. Sequenced by immunoSEQ multiplex PCR; TCRdb stores in-frame clones only, minus some. The sample has 780,000 or so clones, about two thirds seen once; the top ten hold more than 1.5%. Note on this clone: Its specificity is not known.

The TCR comes from a woman aged 25 to 39 in good health. Sequencing was performed on memory CD4+ T cells sorted from blood. Described subset: CD45RA-negative fraction. The rearrangement uses TRBV11-2 and TRBJ2-2; 10 bases line up with TRBD1. The CDR3 protein is CASSLGTGGFAGELFF. CDR3 coding DNA: TGTGCCAGCAGCTTAGGGACAGGGGGGTTCGCCGGGGAGCTGTTTTTT. The full variable domain, with the rest looked up from reference TRBV11-2 and TRBJ2-2, is EAGVAQSPRYKIIEKRQSVAFWCNPISGHATLYWYQQILGQGPKLLIQFQNNGVVDDSQLPKDRFSAERLKGVDSTLKIQPAKLEDSAVYLCASSLGTGGFAGELFFGEGSRLTVL.